Listed below are T cell receptor beta chains from one sample, sequenced in a study of persistence of HIV-infected CD4 T cells. TCRdb keeps only in-frame clones here, not all; method: immunoSEQ multiplex PCR. Here the sample spans 25,000 to 35,000 clones, 70% being singletons. These receptors lack a known antigen. Sequenced material: CD4+ T cells sorted from PBMCs after 18-hour stimulation, taken from a patient who received antiretroviral therapy. These receptors were taken from an adult man with HIV who was CMV-seropositive. The CDR3 runs from the conserved cysteine through the conserved F or W. The order of the fields is J gene, clone size, V gene, D gene, CDR3 protein. D genes are given only for firm matches. A clone size is listed for some rows: how often the clone was seen (once, few, many), or a class if it is expanded.

j_gene: TRBJ2-2; abundance: -; v_gene: TRBV19; d_gene: -; CDR3aa: CASSDTPDSPNTGELFF
j_gene: TRBJ2-3; abundance: -; v_gene: TRBV6-4; d_gene: -; CDR3aa: CASSDGTLTDTQYF
j_gene: TRBJ2-1; abundance: -; v_gene: TRBV7-9; d_gene: -; CDR3aa: CASSLSRNEQFF
j_gene: TRBJ1-5; abundance: -; v_gene: TRBV2; d_gene: -; CDR3aa: CASSGQSYQPQHF
j_gene: TRBJ2-3; abundance: once; v_gene: TRBV9; d_gene: -; CDR3aa: CASSPRTGTDTQYF
j_gene: TRBJ1-3; abundance: medium-sized; v_gene: TRBV5-1; d_gene: TRBD1; CDR3aa: CASSSQGGSGNTIYF
j_gene: TRBJ1-5; abundance: -; v_gene: TRBV6-5; d_gene: -; CDR3aa: CASSRLGGNQPQHF
j_gene: TRBJ2-7; abundance: -; v_gene: TRBV6-5; d_gene: -; CDR3aa: CASRPQGYEQYF
j_gene: TRBJ2-1; abundance: -; v_gene: TRBV6-1; d_gene: -; CDR3aa: CASSEPGLSRIDNEQFF
j_gene: TRBJ2-1; abundance: -; v_gene: TRBV6-1; d_gene: -; CDR3aa: CASSDGTAGGDEQFF
j_gene: TRBJ2-7; abundance: -; v_gene: TRBV6-1; d_gene: TRBD1; CDR3aa: CASSGIPGQGGVEQYF
j_gene: TRBJ1-6; abundance: few; v_gene: TRBV10-2; d_gene: -; CDR3aa: CASSEAQGSPLHF
j_gene: TRBJ1-2; abundance: -; v_gene: TRBV19; d_gene: TRBD1; CDR3aa: CASSIGGGSYGYTF
j_gene: TRBJ1-1; abundance: -; v_gene: TRBV27; d_gene: -; CDR3aa: CASRWSPFLPNTEAFF
j_gene: TRBJ1-6; abundance: -; v_gene: TRBV4-1; d_gene: TRBD1; CDR3aa: CASSLQGATSSYNSPLHF
j_gene: TRBJ2-3; abundance: -; v_gene: TRBV7-9; d_gene: TRBD1; CDR3aa: CASSSTGRTDTQYF
j_gene: TRBJ1-1; abundance: few; v_gene: TRBV4-1; d_gene: -; CDR3aa: CASREGHLNTEAFF
j_gene: TRBJ2-3; abundance: -; v_gene: TRBV7-3; d_gene: -; CDR3aa: CASSSGLGNTDTQYF
j_gene: TRBJ2-7; abundance: once; v_gene: TRBV27; d_gene: -; CDR3aa: CAPFGGLEFYEQYF
j_gene: TRBJ2-1; abundance: -; v_gene: TRBV29-1; d_gene: -; CDR3aa: CSLGGAGGRNEQFF
j_gene: TRBJ2-7; abundance: once; v_gene: TRBV2; d_gene: TRBD1; CDR3aa: CASGTGSSYEQYF
j_gene: TRBJ2-5; abundance: -; v_gene: TRBV12-3/TRBV12-4; d_gene: -; CDR3aa: CASSSSETQYF
j_gene: TRBJ2-2; abundance: -; v_gene: TRBV5-1; d_gene: TRBD1; CDR3aa: CASSLGQGVGELFF
j_gene: TRBJ1-5; abundance: -; v_gene: TRBV6-2/TRBV6-3; d_gene: -; CDR3aa: CASSYYRARTISNQPQHF
j_gene: TRBJ1-1; abundance: -; v_gene: TRBV14; d_gene: -; CDR3aa: CASSKTSENTEAFF
j_gene: TRBJ2-7; abundance: -; v_gene: TRBV18; d_gene: -; CDR3aa: CASSPSAGSPYEQYF
j_gene: TRBJ1-2; abundance: -; v_gene: TRBV7-2; d_gene: -; CDR3aa: CASSLEGGRRYTF
j_gene: TRBJ2-3; abundance: few; v_gene: TRBV6-1; d_gene: TRBD1; CDR3aa: CASSELIGTGGSDTQYF
j_gene: TRBJ2-3; abundance: -; v_gene: TRBV4-1; d_gene: -; CDR3aa: CASSQSQAGPSTDTQYF
j_gene: TRBJ1-1; abundance: -; v_gene: TRBV29-1; d_gene: TRBD1; CDR3aa: CSVQPGQGLNTEAFF
j_gene: TRBJ1-1; abundance: -; v_gene: TRBV7-8; d_gene: TRBD1; CDR3aa: CASSSGTANTEAFF
j_gene: TRBJ1-1; abundance: -; v_gene: TRBV5-1; d_gene: -; CDR3aa: CASSLERPRYTEAFF
j_gene: TRBJ2-2; abundance: -; v_gene: TRBV10-1; d_gene: TRBD1; CDR3aa: CASRGQGPGELFF
j_gene: TRBJ1-2; abundance: -; v_gene: TRBV6-1; d_gene: TRBD1; CDR3aa: CASSEGRTGNYGYTF
j_gene: TRBJ2-3; abundance: -; v_gene: TRBV7-3; d_gene: TRBD2; CDR3aa: CASSLGLAEADTQYF
j_gene: TRBJ2-7; abundance: -; v_gene: TRBV19; d_gene: -; CDR3aa: CASSIKDSYEQYF
j_gene: TRBJ1-5; abundance: -; v_gene: TRBV5-5; d_gene: -; CDR3aa: CASSLALVRVQPQHF
j_gene: TRBJ2-3; abundance: -; v_gene: TRBV10-1; d_gene: -; CDR3aa: CASRLGPTDTQYF
j_gene: TRBJ2-3; abundance: -; v_gene: TRBV29-1; d_gene: TRBD2; CDR3aa: CSGLPLAGRGDTQYF
j_gene: TRBJ1-5; abundance: -; v_gene: TRBV7-8; d_gene: -; CDR3aa: CASSLIGGVGQPQHF
j_gene: TRBJ2-7; abundance: -; v_gene: TRBV28; d_gene: -; CDR3aa: CATLTGNYEQYF
j_gene: TRBJ2-7; abundance: -; v_gene: TRBV18; d_gene: TRBD2; CDR3aa: CASSPPRTRASGTYEQYF
j_gene: TRBJ2-7; abundance: -; v_gene: TRBV29-1; d_gene: -; CDR3aa: CSVRGGLDTYEQYF
j_gene: TRBJ2-3; abundance: -; v_gene: TRBV2; d_gene: TRBD2; CDR3aa: CASSELGAGSTDTQYF
j_gene: TRBJ1-1; abundance: -; v_gene: TRBV2; d_gene: -; CDR3aa: CASRGRLGRNTEAFF
j_gene: TRBJ2-3; abundance: -; v_gene: TRBV4-1; d_gene: -; CDR3aa: CASSQQQGPPRDTQYF
j_gene: TRBJ1-5; abundance: -; v_gene: TRBV24-1; d_gene: -; CDR3aa: CATSGHGNQPQHF
j_gene: TRBJ2-3; abundance: -; v_gene: TRBV2; d_gene: -; CDR3aa: CASMREDTQYF
j_gene: TRBJ2-4; abundance: -; v_gene: TRBV5-1; d_gene: -; CDR3aa: CASSLKESKNIQYF
j_gene: TRBJ1-3; abundance: -; v_gene: TRBV3-1/TRBV3-2; d_gene: -; CDR3aa: CASSQGFGSGNTIYF
j_gene: TRBJ1-1; abundance: few; v_gene: TRBV2; d_gene: TRBD1; CDR3aa: CASRAEGASEAFF
j_gene: TRBJ1-3; abundance: -; v_gene: TRBV6-6; d_gene: -; CDR3aa: CATLRGGEANTIYF
j_gene: TRBJ1-1; abundance: -; v_gene: TRBV5-1; d_gene: -; CDR3aa: CASSLQGRKAFF
j_gene: TRBJ2-7; abundance: -; v_gene: TRBV2; d_gene: -; CDR3aa: CASSEALGHSERGSYEQYF
j_gene: TRBJ2-7; abundance: -; v_gene: TRBV27; d_gene: -; CDR3aa: CASSFSPGAGGSYEQYF
j_gene: TRBJ1-1; abundance: -; v_gene: TRBV2; d_gene: -; CDR3aa: CASRTEKAFF
j_gene: TRBJ1-5; abundance: -; v_gene: TRBV2; d_gene: TRBD1; CDR3aa: CASRYQGAANQPQHF